This TCR beta chain was observed in a study of cytomegalovirus exposure and HLA in healthy donors (TCRdb year 2017). Background for the entire study: An earlier analysis of approximately 600 of the donors reported 276 Gb of sequence data and some 120 million unique TCR beta sequences from roughly 200 million T cells. Around 320 gigabases of sequencing data and some 85 million unique TCR sequences were included in an early release covering about 700 HLA-typed donors. The genetic ancestry cluster associated with self-reported Caucasian donors included 81% of the roughly 390 genotyped donors. The study was designed to test whether signatures of past pathogen exposure could be identified by cataloging public T cell receptors. The T cell repertoires of 666 subjects were profiled by immunosequencing and related to cytomegalovirus serostatus. Along with the approximately 700-subject first cohort, a separate validation cohort of over 90 different subjects was used. The study combined high-throughput TCR immunosequencing, statistical association of individual TCRs with disease status, and machine learning to predict cytomegalovirus infection status. In a later analysis, previously published TCR beta repertoires from fewer than 750 donors were re-analyzed and high-resolution HLA genotyping was added so that TCR occurrence patterns could be studied. Rather than drawing on any new phenotypic data, the later analysis identified candidate immune exposures from TCR beta sequences and the way those sequences occurred across donors. An earlier analysis of more than 450 of the donors used high-throughput TCR beta sequencing to judge whether each TCR beta V gene segment behaved as functional or pseudogenic. Donor age, sex, ethnicity and CMV serostatus were compiled together with the repertoire data. A later genetic analysis used genome-wide SNP genotypes for about 65% of the 666 donors, treating that subset as a discovery cohort. All discovery cohort repertoires had been generated on a single sequencing platform. HLA typing covered class I and class II loci at four-digit resolution. Typing coverage differed by locus: A, B, C, DRB1 and DQB1 were typed in roughly 629-640 donors, DQA1 in about 510, DPA1 in 600 to 610, and DPB1 in around 440. Because of strong linkage in the cohort, roughly five DR-DQ haplotypes were treated as single units for association and clustering. Among some 410 genotyped donors of the cohort, an average of roughly 230,000 unique TCR beta nucleotide sequences was sequenced per donor, of which 15% to 20% were non-productive. Beyond this particular receptor, the publication reports: Because HLA typing was unavailable for some donors at each locus, only the typed subset was used in association tests. A cluster of highly shared sequence variants was judged likely to be a technical artifact of the sequencing pipeline. While some public TCRs were present in many individuals, most TCR sequences turned up only very rarely across donors. Some IMGT-functional V segments, including TRBV6-2 and TRBV6-3, could not be distinguished by the 87-base-pair reads and were therefore excluded. A few of the identified cytomegalovirus-associated TCR beta chains were confirmed in vitro to be specific for cytomegalovirus antigens. The cohort was sequenced for TCR beta chains only, and without alpha or paired-chain data the features that could be detected were limited. A later analysis found that TCR association rates varied across HLA loci, with DRB1 alleles showing the most associated TCRs and HLA-C alleles the fewest. When HLA alleles, especially DR and DQ, strongly co-occurred, TCR associations were difficult to assign to individual alleles. The classifier was reported to diagnose cytomegalovirus status with high specificity and sensitivity in both the original cohort and the validation cohort. CMV serostatus was the only immune exposure information available for the cohort. Correlated functional status among segregating V segments might be attributable to linkage disequilibrium, but an unknown experimental factor could not be ruled out. Because counts were too low, 15 to 20 rarely observed V segments, including chromosome 9 orphons, were left out of the earlier analysis of 587 of the donors. In an earlier analysis of approximately 600 of the donors, most TCR beta V segments were observed in productive rearrangements about 87% or about 30% of the time, broadly matching IMGT annotations. A further reported finding was that TCR beta sequences accurately predicted the HLA-A and HLA-B alleles for most subjects in the first cohort. At a false discovery rate of 0.05, a later analysis linked about 16,000 TCR beta sequences to specific HLA alleles. Compared with the roughly 670-donor mean, donors in an Asian-associated ancestry cluster had fewer N-insertions in productive TCRs, according to a later genetic analysis. Presence/absence analyses assumed roughly uniform sequencing depth across donors, an assumption that may not hold. V-gene and J-gene trimming of TCR beta chains was associated with a missense DCLRE1C variant in a later genetic analysis, and the association was replicated in an independent cohort. The study listed approximately 150 TCR beta chains as associated with cytomegalovirus. Most CMV-associated TCR beta chains appeared to be HLA-restricted in a later analysis, and the HLA associations seemed to be driven largely by CMV exposure. The authors suggested that the approach could potentially be extended to other disease states and immunological phenotypes. A later analysis reported that several top co-occurrence clusters appeared linked to parvovirus B19, influenza, CMV and Epstein-Barr virus. A later analysis found that HLA-associated TCR beta chains were more clonally expanded and had lower generation probabilities than equally common non-associated chains.

The library was built by means of the immunoSEQ multiplex PCR assay. A mixture of 60 forward primers for TCR Vbeta segments and 13 reverse primers for TCR Jbeta segments was used in the multiplex PCR. A multiplex PCR assay on genomic DNA amplified the CDR3 region of rearranged TCR beta genes. The Illumina HiSeq System was used to sequence the amplified TCR beta libraries as 87-base-pair reads. The authors' pipeline ran thus. In a later analysis, roughly 80 million unique TCR beta chains were counted across the approximately 670 repertoires, and roughly 10 million of these chains were shared by at least two donors. Raw reads were error-corrected and collapsed into unique sequences with a nearest-neighbor algorithm that merged closely related sequences to remove PCR and sequencing errors. V, D and J gene segments were assigned by aligning CDR3 sequences to IMGT reference sequences. For a sequence to be retained, at least a six-nucleotide match to both a V gene segment and a J gene segment was required. A rearrangement counted as productive if the CDR3 had no stop codons and remained in frame with V and J, and every other rearrangement counted as non-productive. CDR3 was defined according to IMGT convention as the region running from the second conserved V-encoded cysteine to the conserved J-encoded phenylalanine. The earlier analysis of 587 of the donors excluded any sequence lacking an unambiguous match to a single V gene segment. In an earlier analysis of approximately 590 of the donors, a V segment was called functional when productive rearrangements were above 56.7%, and segregating when the standard deviation between donors exceeded 5%. A statistical classification framework was built to diagnose cytomegalovirus status from the catalog of TCR beta chain sequences. In a later analysis, TCR nucleotide sequences were compared against IMGT/GENE-DB human TR gene sequences so that V and J genes could be assigned. A later analysis assigned CDR3 sequences and most-parsimonious VDJ recombination scenarios with the TCRdist pipeline. In a later analysis, each TCR beta chain was defined by its CDR3 amino acid sequence together with its V-gene family, and reads lacking a unique V-gene family were excluded. To address suspected cross-contamination and a sequencing artifact, a later analysis removed over 500 highly shared, low-generation-probability nucleotide sequences. A later analysis calculated a clonal expansion index for each public chain from normalized within-repertoire ranks of inferred template counts. In a later analysis, generation probabilities were computed with a VDJ recombination model fitted to out-of-frame rearrangements, and the resulting probabilities were checked against IGoR. In a later analysis, TCR-TCR, TCR-HLA and TCR-CMV co-occurrence was scored with hypergeometric tests, and a repertoire-size bias correction was applied to TCR pairs. In a later analysis, false discovery rates were estimated by permuting HLA or CMV assignments 20 times. In a later analysis, co-occurring TCRs were grouped using DBSCAN, and TCRdist sequence similarity was added for clustering within HLA-allele-positive subsets. Repertoires with fewer than 30,000 or more than 120,000 public chains, plus five repertoires with anomalous nucleotide sharing, were excluded from co-occurrence clustering. Here the immuneACCESS table is served through TCRdb, limited to in-frame sequences with V and J called. Missing clones are a known gap in these copies; in checked studies unresolved V genes cover under half, and the rest lacks a known reason. D and trimming come from the DNA, and the V and J calls and clone size come from that table. In this sample the table shows 130,000 or so clones, around 86% of which occur a single time. Roughly 2.4% of the sample goes to the ten largest clones.

Of note for this clone: No cognate antigen has been identified for it. No much larger clone exists at a distance of one base, and base qualities are not known.

In total, approximately 610 healthy bone marrow donors made up the cohort. At the time of sampling, every cohort member was nominally healthy, though immune exposures that went unrecorded were likely present. The donor tested CMV seronegative, placing the donor among the 350 to 400 seronegative members of the cohort. A peripheral blood sample was collected from each donor, and TCR beta sequencing was performed on peripheral blood mononuclear cells. The Qiagen DNeasy Blood Extraction Kit was used to extract genomic DNA from the blood cell samples. Spanning cysteine to phenylalanine, the CDR3 consists of 16 amino acids. The read is trimmed to its CDR3 DNA, 48 bases read in frame from base 1. Trimming takes 3 bases from V and 0 bases from J, and the germline ends sit 13 bases apart. Sequences SGDLS (CDR1) and YYNGEE (CDR2) are obtained from the germline V gene.

The sequenced material came from PBMCs. The sequence derives from a middle-aged woman in good health and CMV-seronegative. The chain links TRBV9 with TRBJ1-3; no D gene call is confident. The CDR3 sequence is CASSAFGLASGNTIYF. In nucleotides, the sequence is TGTGCCAGCAGCGCGTTCGGGTTAGCCTCTGGAAACACCATATATTTT.